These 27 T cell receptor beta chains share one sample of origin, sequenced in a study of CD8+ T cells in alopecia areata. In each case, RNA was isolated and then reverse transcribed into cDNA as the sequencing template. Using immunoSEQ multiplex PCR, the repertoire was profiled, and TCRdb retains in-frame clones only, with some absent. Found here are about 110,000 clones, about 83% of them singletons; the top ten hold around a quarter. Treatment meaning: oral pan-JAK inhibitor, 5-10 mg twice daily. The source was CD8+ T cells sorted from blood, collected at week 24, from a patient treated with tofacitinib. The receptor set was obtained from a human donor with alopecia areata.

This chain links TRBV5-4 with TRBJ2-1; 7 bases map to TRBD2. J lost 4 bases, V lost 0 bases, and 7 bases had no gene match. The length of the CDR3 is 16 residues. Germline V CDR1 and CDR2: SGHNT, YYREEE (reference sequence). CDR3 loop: CASSLDGTIIYNEQFF. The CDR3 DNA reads TGTGCCAGCAGCTTGGACGGGACTATCATTTACAATGAGCAGTTCTTC.

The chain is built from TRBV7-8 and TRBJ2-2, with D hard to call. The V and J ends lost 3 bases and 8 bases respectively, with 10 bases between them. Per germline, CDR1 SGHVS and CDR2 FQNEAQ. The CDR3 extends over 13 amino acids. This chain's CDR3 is CASSLWRSGELFF. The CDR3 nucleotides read TGTGCCAGCAGCTTGTGGCGGTCGGGGGAGCTGTTTTTT.

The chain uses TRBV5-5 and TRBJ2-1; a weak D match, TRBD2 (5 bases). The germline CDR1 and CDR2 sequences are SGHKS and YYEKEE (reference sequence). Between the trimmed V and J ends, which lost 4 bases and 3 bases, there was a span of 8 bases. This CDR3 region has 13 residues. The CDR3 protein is CASSLEDYNEQFF. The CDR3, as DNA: TGTGCCAGCAGCCTGGAGGACTACAATGAGCAGTTCTTC.

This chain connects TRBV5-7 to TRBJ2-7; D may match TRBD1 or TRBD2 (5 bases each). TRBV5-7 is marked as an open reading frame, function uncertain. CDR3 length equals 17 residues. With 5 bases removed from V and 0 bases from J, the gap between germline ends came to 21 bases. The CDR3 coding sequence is TGTGCCAGCAGGTTCCCTTCAGGGACGCTAAGCTCCTACGAGCAGTACTTC. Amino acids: CASRFPSGTLSSYEQYF.

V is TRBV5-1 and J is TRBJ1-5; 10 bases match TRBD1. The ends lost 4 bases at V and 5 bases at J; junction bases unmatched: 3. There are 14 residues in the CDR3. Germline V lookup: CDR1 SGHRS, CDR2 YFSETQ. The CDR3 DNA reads TGCGCCAGCAGCCGGACAGGGGGAGATCAGCCCCAGCATTTT. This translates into CASSRTGGDQPQHF.

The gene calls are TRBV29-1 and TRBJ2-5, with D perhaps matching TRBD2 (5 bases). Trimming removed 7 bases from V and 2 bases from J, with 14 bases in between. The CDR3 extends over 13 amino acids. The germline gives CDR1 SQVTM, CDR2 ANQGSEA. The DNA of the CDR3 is TGCAGCGGGGAGTTAGGACGTCAAGAGACCCAGTACTTC. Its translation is CSGELGRQETQYF.

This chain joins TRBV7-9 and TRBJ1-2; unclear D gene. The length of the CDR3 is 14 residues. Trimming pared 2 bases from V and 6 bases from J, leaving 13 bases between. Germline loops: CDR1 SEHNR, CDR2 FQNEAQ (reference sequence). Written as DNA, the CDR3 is TGTGCCAGCAGCTTAAGAGGGTTTGTAGATGGCTACACCTTC. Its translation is CASSLRGFVDGYTF.

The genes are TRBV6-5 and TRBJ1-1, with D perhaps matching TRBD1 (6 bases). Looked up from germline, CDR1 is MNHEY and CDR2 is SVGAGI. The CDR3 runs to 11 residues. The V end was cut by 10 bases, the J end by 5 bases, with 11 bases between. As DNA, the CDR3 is TGTGCCACCGTCAGGGGAACTGAAGCTTTCTTT. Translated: CATVRGTEAFF.

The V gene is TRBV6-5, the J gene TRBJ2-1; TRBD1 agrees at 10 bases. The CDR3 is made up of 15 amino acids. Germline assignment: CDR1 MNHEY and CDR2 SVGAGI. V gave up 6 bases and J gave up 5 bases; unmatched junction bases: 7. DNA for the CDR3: TGTGCCAGCAGGCAGTTGGACAGGGGGAACAATGAGCAGTTCTTC. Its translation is CASRQLDRGNNEQFF.

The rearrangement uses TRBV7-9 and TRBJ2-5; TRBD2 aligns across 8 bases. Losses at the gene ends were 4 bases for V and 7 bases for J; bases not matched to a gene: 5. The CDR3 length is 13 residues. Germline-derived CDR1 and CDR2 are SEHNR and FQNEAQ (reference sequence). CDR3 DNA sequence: TGTGCCAGCAGCTCGCGGCTAGCGGGGACCCAGTACTTC. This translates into CASSSRLAGTQYF.

The CDR3 is CASSLTIDYEQYF. CDR3 nucleotides: TGTGCCAGCAGTTTAACGATAGACTACGAGCAGTACTTC. The chain joins TRBV27 to TRBJ2-7, with no clear D. Germline assignment: CDR1 MNHEY and CDR2 SMNVEV (reference sequence). V shed 2 bases and J shed 3 bases, with 8 bases lying between them. CDR3 size: 13 residues.

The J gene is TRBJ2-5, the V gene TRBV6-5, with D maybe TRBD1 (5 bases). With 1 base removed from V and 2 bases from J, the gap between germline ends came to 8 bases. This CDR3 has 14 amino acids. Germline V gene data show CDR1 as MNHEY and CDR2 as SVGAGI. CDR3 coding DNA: TGTGCCAGCAGTTACTGGGGCAGGCAAGAGACCCAGTACTTC. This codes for CASSYWGRQETQYF.

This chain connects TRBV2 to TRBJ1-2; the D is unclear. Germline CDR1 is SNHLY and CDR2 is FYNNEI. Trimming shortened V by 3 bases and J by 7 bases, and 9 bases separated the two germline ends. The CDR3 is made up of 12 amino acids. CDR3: CASSDRSVGYTF. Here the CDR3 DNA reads TGTGCCAGCAGTGATCGGTCGGTTGGCTACACCTTC.

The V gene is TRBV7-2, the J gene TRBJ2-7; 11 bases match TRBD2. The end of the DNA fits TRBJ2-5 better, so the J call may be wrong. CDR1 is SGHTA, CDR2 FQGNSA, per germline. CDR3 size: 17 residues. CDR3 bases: TGTGCCAGCAGCTCCATGGTAGCGGGGGGGCTCCAAGAGACCCAGTACTTC. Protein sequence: CASSSMVAGGLQETQYF.

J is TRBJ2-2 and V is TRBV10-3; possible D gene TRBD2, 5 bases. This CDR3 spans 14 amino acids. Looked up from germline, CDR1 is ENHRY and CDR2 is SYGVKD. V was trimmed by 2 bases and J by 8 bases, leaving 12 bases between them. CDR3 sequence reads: CAISEEGRGGELFF. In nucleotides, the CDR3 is TGTGCCATCAGTGAGGAGGGTCGTGGAGGGGAGCTGTTTTTT.

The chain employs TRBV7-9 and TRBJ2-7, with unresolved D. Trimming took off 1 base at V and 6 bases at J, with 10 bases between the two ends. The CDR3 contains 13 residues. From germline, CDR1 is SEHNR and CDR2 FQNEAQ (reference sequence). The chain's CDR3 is CASSLGSVGEQYF. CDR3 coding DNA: TGTGCCAGCAGCTTAGGGTCAGTGGGCGAGCAGTACTTC.

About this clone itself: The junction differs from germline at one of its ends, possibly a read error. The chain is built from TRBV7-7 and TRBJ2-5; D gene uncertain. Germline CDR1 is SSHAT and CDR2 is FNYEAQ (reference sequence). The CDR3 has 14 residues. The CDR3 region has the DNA TGTGCTAGCAGCTTAGTAGGGAAAGCAGAGACCCAGTACTTC. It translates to CASSLVGKAETQYF.

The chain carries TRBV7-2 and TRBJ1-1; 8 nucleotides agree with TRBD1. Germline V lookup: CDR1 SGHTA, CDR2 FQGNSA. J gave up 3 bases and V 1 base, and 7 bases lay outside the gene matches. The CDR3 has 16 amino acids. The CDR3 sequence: CASSLVGRDRHTEAFF. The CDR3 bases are TGTGCCAGCAGCTTAGTAGGGAGGGACAGGCACACTGAAGCTTTCTTT.

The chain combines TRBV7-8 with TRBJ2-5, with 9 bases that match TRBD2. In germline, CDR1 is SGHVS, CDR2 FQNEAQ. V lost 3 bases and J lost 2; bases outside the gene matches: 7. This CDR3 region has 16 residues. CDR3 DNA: TGTGCCAGCAGCTTCGGAGCGGGGGGCCAACAAGAGACCCAGTACTTC. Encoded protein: CASSFGAGGQQETQYF.

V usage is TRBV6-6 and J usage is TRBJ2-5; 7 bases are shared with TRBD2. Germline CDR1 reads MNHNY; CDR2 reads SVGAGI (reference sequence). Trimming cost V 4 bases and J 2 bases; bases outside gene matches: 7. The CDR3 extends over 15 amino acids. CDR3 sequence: CASSSLGGMQETQYF. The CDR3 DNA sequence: TGTGCCAGCAGTTCCCTGGGGGGGATGCAAGAGACCCAGTACTTC.

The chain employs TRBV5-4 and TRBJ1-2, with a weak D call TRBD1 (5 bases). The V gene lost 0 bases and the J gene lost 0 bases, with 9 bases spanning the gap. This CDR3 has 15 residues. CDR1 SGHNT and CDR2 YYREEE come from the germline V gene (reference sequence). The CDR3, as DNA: TGTGCCAGCAGCTTGGTGGTAGGGGCTAACTATGGCTACACCTTC. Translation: CASSLVVGANYGYTF.

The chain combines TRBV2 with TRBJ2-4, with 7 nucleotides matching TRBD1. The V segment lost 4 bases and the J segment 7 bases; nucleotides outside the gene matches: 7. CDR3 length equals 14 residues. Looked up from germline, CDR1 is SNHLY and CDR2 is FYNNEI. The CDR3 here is CASSGRGLSNIQYF. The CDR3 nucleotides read TGTGCCAGCAGTGGAAGGGGGCTGAGTAACATTCAGTACTTC. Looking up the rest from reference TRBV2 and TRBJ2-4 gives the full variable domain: EPEVTQTPSHQVTQMGQEVILRCVPISNHLYFYWYRQILGQKVEFLVSFYNNEISEKSEIFDDQFSVERPDGSNFTLKIRSTKLEDSAMYFCASSGRGLSNIQYFGAGTRLSVL.

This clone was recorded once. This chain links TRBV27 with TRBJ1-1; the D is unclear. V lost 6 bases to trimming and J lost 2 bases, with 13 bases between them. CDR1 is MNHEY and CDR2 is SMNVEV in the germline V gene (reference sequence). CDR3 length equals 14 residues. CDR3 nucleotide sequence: TGTGCCAGCAGCCCAATGGAAATTAACACTGAAGCTTTCTTT. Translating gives CASSPMEINTEAFF.

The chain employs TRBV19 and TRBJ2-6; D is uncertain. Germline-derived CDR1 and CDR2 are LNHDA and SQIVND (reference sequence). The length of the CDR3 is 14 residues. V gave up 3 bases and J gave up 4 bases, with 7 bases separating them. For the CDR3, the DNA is TGTGCCAGTAGTATGGTGTTGGGGGCCAACGTCCTGACTTTC. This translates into CASSMVLGANVLTF.

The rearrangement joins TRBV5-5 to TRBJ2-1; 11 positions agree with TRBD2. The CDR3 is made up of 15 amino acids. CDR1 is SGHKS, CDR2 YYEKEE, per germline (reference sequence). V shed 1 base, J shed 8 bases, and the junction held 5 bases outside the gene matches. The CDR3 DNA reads TGTGCCAGCAGCTTGACGACTAGCGGGGTGGATGAGCAGTTCTTC. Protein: CASSLTTSGVDEQFF.

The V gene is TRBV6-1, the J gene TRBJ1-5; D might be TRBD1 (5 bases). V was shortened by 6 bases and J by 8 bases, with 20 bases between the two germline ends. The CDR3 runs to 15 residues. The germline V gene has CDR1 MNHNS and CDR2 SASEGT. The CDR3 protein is CASSMGRGVGEPQHF. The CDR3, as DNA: TGTGCCAGCAGCATGGGAAGGGGCGTCGGTGAGCCCCAGCATTTT.

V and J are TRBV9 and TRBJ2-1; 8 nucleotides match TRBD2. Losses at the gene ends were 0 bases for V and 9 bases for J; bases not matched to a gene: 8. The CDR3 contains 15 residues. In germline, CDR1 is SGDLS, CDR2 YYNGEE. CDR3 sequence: CASSVGDGGASEQFF. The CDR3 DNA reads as TGTGCCAGCAGCGTAGGTGACGGGGGGGCAAGTGAGCAGTTCTTC.